The clone carrying this T cell receptor beta chain was observed a few times. The data stem from a study of blood T cell repertoires in COVID-19. Looking at the study overall: The United States, Italy and Spain were the sources of the acute and convalescent COVID-19 samples. PBMCs, B-cell-depleted T cells, or T cells provided the cDNA or gDNA that made up the material.

Germline CDR1 is LGHDT and CDR2 is YNNKEL (reference sequence). Trimming took off 0 bases at V and 4 bases at J, with 7 bases between the two ends. This CDR3 region has 14 residues. Authors' methods: The assay estimated nucleated cells by amplifying reference gene primers. Data came from immunoSEQ multiplex PCR; TCRdb stores just in-frame clones and leaves some out. Clonal size and the V and J genes are those of that table, whereas D and trimming came from the DNA. The sample lists around 90,000 clones, 85% occurring once. Sequenced material: peripheral blood. The clonotype comes from a woman in her sixties or seventies with active or convalescent COVID-19. This chain links TRBV3-1 (or the pseudogene TRBV3-2) with TRBJ1-5; D not certain. The CDR3 nucleotides read TGTGCCAGCAGCCAAGATGCGGGGAATCAGCCCCAGCATTTT. It specifies CASSQDAGNQPQHF.